This T cell receptor (beta chain) was sequenced for a study of cytomegalovirus exposure and HLA in healthy donors. After removal of 5 bases from V and 3 bases from J, the junction contained 5 bases not matched to a gene. The CDR3 consists of 14 residues. Germline-derived CDR1 and CDR2 are SSHAT and FNYEAQ (reference sequence). PCR amplification relied on 60 Vbeta primers (plus 13 Jbeta primers). Libraries were prepared by immunoSEQ multiplex PCR; TCRdb keeps only in-frame clonotypes and omits some of them. Among roughly 290,000 clones listed, around 90% were seen once. Healthy bone marrow donors formed the donor group. Points from the study as a whole: The authors later found HLA-associated TCR beta chains more clonally expanded than equally common others.

Points on this clone: Its antigen is not identified.

The rearrangement uses TRBV7-7 and TRBJ2-7; TRBD1 matches at 9 bases. The receptor was isolated from a woman between 18 and 29 years old in good health and CMV-seronegative. Input material: PBMCs. CDR3 DNA: TGTGCCAGCAGCCCCGGGACAGGGTTCTACGAGCAGTACTTC. Protein product: CASSPGTGFYEQYF.